This T cell receptor (beta chain) was identified during a study of radiotherapy plus CTLA-4 blockade in lung cancer. TCRdb keeps only in-frame clones here, not all; method: immunoSEQ multiplex PCR. The table records tens of thousands of clones, 70% to 75% of them present only once. The germline CDR1 and CDR2 sequences are SGHRS and YFSETQ. J lost 2 bases, V lost 7 bases, and 9 bases had no gene match. The CDR3 contains 15 residues. The V gene is TRBV5-1, the J gene TRBJ2-7; 10 nucleotides agree with TRBD1. This sample comprised peripheral blood, obtained from a patient treated with radiotherapy plus ipilimumab. This receptor was identified in a human donor with non-small cell lung cancer that progressed on radiotherapy plus ipilimumab. CDR3 loop: CASGQGTGEAYEQYF. CDR3 in DNA: TGCGCCAGCGGGCAAGGGACAGGGGAGGCCTACGAGCAGTACTTC.